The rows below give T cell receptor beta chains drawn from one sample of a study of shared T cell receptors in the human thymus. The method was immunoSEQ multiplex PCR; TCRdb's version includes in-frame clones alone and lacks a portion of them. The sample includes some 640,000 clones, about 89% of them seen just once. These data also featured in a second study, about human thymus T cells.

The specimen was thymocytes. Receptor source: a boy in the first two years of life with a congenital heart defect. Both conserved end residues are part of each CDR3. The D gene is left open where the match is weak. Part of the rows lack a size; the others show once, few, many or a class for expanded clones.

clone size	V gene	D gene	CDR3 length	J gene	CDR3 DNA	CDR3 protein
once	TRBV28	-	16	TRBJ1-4	TGTGCCAGCAGTTTAGGGAGGGGAGAGGCTAATGAAAAACTGTTTTTT	CASSLGRGEANEKLFF
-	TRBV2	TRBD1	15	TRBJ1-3	TGTGCCAGCAGAGGGGACAGGGACGCTGGAAACACCATATATTTT	CASRGDRDAGNTIYF
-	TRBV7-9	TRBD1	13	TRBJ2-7	TGTGCCAGCAGCCGACCAGGGGGCGGGGAGCAGTACTTC	CASSRPGGGEQYF
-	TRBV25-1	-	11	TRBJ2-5	TGTGCCAGCAGTTTCAATGAGACCCAGTACTTC	CASSFNETQYF
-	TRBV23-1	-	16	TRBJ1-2	TGCGCCAGCAGTCAACTCGACAGGAGGCCTATTGGTGGCTACACCTTC	CASSQLDRRPIGGYTF
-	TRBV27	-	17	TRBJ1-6	TGTGCCAGCAGTACAATATCCCCATGGAACGAGGATTCACCCCTCCACTTT	CASSTISPWNEDSPLHF
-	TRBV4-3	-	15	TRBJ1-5	TGCGCCAGCAGTCCCACACTAGATCTAAATCAACCCCAGCATTTT	CASSPTLDLNQPQHF
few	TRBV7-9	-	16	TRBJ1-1	TGTGCCAGCAGGTCGACAGGTTTCGAGATGAACACTGAAGCTTTCTTT	CASRSTGFEMNTEAFF
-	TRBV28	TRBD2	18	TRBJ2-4	TGTGCCAGCACCATAGGGCGGGGGGACTTGTGGGCCAAAAACATTCAGTACTTC	CASTIGRGDLWAKNIQYF
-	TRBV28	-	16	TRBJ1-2	TGTGCCAGCAGTTTATCTTACCAGGGGCACTACTATGGCTACACCTTC	CASSLSYQGHYYGYTF
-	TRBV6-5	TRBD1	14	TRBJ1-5	TGTGCCAGCAGTCTAACAGGGGATCGACAGCCCCAGCATTTT	CASSLTGDRQPQHF
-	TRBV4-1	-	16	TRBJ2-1	TGCGCCAGCAGCCCAACCGGACGCCGAACTAGAAATGAGCAGTTCTTC	CASSPTGRRTRNEQFF
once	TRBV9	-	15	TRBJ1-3	TGTGCCAGCAGCGAGCAGGGGCTTCCTGGAAACACCATATATTTT	CASSEQGLPGNTIYF
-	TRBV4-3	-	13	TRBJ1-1	TGCGCCAGCAGCCAAGTCGTCCGGGGTGGAGCTTTCTTT	CASSQVVRGGAFF
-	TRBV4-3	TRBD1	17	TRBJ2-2	TGCGCCAGCAGCCAAGTTACCGGGACAGGGGCGGCCGGGGAGCTGTTTTTT	CASSQVTGTGAAGELFF
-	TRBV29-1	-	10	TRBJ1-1	TGCAGCCCGAGTGAGACTGAAGCTTTCTTT	CSPSETEAFF
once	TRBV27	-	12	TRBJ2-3	TGTGCCAGCAACGCGGGGCCAGATACGCAGTATTTT	CASNAGPDTQYF
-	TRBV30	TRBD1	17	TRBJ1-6	TGTGCCTGGTCCGTTGGGGCAGGGGGCGGGATGAATTCACCCCTCCACTTT	CAWSVGAGGGMNSPLHF
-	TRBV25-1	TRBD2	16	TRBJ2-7	TGTGCCAGCAGTGAATATCGTGCGGGAGGGAGCTACGAGCAGTACTTC	CASSEYRAGGSYEQYF
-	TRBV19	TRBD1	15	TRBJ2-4	TGTGCCAGTAGTCCACAGGACAGGGGGCCTAACATTCAGTACTTC	CASSPQDRGPNIQYF
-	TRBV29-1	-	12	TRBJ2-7	TGCAGCGTTGGGGAGAGCGCCATCGAGCAGTACTTC	CSVGESAIEQYF
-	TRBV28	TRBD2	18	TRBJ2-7	TGTGCCAGCAGTTCCAGCGGGACTAGCGGGGAGCTCACCTACGAGCAGTACTTC	CASSSSGTSGELTYEQYF
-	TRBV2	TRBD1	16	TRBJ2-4	TGTGCCAGCAGTGAAGTCAGGGGGCGGGCCAAAAACATTCAGTACTTC	CASSEVRGRAKNIQYF
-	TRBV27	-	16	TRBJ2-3	TGTGCCAGCAGTTTAGGCCGGGGGTTAACCACAGATACGCAGTATTTT	CASSLGRGLTTDTQYF
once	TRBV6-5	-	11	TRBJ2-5	TGTGCCAGCACAAAGGTGGACAGACAGTACTTC	CASTKVDRQYF
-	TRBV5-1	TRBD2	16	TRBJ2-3	TGCGCCAGCAGCTTAAGCGGGGGCGGTCGCACAGATACGCAGTATTTT	CASSLSGGGRTDTQYF
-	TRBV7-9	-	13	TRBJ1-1	TGTGCCAGCAGCCCGAGGAGGAACACTGAAGCTTTCTTT	CASSPRRNTEAFF
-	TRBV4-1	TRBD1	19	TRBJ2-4	TGCGCCAGCAGCCAAGAGGGGCCGGGACAGGGCTTAGCCAAAAACATTCAGTACTTC	CASSQEGPGQGLAKNIQYF
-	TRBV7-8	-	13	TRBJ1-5	TGTGCCAGCAGCTTAGCGAGAGATCAGCCCCAGCATTTT	CASSLARDQPQHF
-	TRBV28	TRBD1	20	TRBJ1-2	TGTGCCAGCAGCCCGAGATACCCCCGGACAGGGACCACAACCGGCTATGGCTACACCTTC	CASSPRYPRTGTTTGYGYTF
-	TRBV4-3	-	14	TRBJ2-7	TGCGCCAGCAGCCAACGGGCCCTAGCAAACGAGCAGTACTTC	CASSQRALANEQYF
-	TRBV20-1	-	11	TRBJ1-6	TGCAGTGCCCCCCCGGTGCCACCCCTCCACTTT	CSAPPVPPLHF
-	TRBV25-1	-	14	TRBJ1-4	TGTGCCAGCAGTGAAGATCTACCTAATGAAAAACTGTTTTTT	CASSEDLPNEKLFF
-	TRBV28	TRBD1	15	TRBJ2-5	TGTGCCAGCAGTTCAAGACAGGGGGCGCGGGAGACCCAGTACTTC	CASSSRQGARETQYF
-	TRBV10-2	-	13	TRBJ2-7	TGCGCCAGCAGTGACCTCAGCTCCTACGAGCAGTACTTC	CASSDLSSYEQYF
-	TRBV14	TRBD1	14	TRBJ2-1	TGTGCCAGCAGCCTTGACAGGGCACGGAATGAGCAGTTCTTC	CASSLDRARNEQFF
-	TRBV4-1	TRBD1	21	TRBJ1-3	TGCGCCAGCAGCCAAGAAAGGGGCCGGCAGGGGGACGGAGATGCTGGAAACACCATATATTTT	CASSQERGRQGDGDAGNTIYF
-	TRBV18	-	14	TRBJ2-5	TGTGCCAGCTCAAAGGGCAGGGCATTGGAGACCCAGTACTTC	CASSKGRALETQYF
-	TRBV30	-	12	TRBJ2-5	TGTGCCTGGAGTGGGACAGTAGAGACCCAGTACTTC	CAWSGTVETQYF
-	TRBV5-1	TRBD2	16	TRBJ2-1	TGCGCCAGCAGCCGCGCCGTACGGGAGGGCCTGGATGAGCAGTTCTTC	CASSRAVREGLDEQFF
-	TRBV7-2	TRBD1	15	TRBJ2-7	TGTGCCAGCAGCCGCACCGGACAGGAAGGCTACGAGCAGTACTTC	CASSRTGQEGYEQYF
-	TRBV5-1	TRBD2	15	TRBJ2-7	TGCGCCAGCAGCGACCCCGCTAGCGGGGACTGCGAGCAGTACTTC	CASSDPASGDCEQYF
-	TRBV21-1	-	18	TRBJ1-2	TGTGCCAGCAGCAATTTTCCCCTCTTGCGAGCTGGGAGGTATGGCTACACCTTC	CASSNFPLLRAGRYGYTF
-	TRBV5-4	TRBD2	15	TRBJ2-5	TGTGCCAGCAGCCCTCGACTAGCGGGAGTAGAGACCCAGTACTTC	CASSPRLAGVETQYF
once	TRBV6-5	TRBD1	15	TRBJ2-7	TGTGCCAGCAGAGAGTCCGGGACAGGGATCTACGAGCAGTACTTC	CASRESGTGIYEQYF
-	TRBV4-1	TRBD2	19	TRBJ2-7	TGCGCCAGCAGCCACGGGGAGCGGAGCCGGGGGGGGAGATACTACGAGCAGTACTTC	CASSHGERSRGGRYYEQYF
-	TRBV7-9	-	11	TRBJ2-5	TGTGCCAGCAGCTTAGGAGTGGCCCAGTACTTC	CASSLGVAQYF
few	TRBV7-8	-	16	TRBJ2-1	TGTGCCAGCAGCTTAGCGTCTAGCCATGCTTGGGATGAGCAGTTCTTC	CASSLASSHAWDEQFF
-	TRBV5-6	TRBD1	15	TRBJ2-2	TGTGCCAGCAGCCCCGGGACAGGGAGCTCCGGGGAGCTGTTTTTT	CASSPGTGSSGELFF
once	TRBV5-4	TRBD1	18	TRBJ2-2	TGTGCCAGCAGCCCACGCCCTGGAGAGGGGGCAAACACCGGGGAGCTGTTTTTT	CASSPRPGEGANTGELFF